The T cell receptor (beta chain) under discussion was sequenced for a study of blood T cell repertoires in COVID-19. Study summary: Sample material is recorded as cDNA or gDNA derived from T cells, B-cell-depleted T cells, or PBMCs.

The CDR3 has 16 residues. Per the germline V gene, CDR1 is LGHNA and CDR2 is YNFKEQ. V dropped 3 bases and J dropped 2 bases, with 13 bases sitting between them. TCRdb keeps only in-frame clones here, not all; method: immunoSEQ multiplex PCR. Of over 25,000 clones in the sample, about 83% were seen once. The rearrangement links TRBV4-2 to TRBJ2-2, with D maybe TRBD2 (7 bases). The sample consisted of peripheral blood. The origin of this receptor is a man in his 70s with acute or convalescent COVID-19. The CDR3 sequence: CASSQGGTINTGELFF. DNA for the CDR3: TGTGCCAGCAGCCAGGGGGGGACAATAAACACCGGGGAGCTGTTTTTT.